The subject of this entry is one T cell receptor (beta chain). Antigen unknown. This CDR3 is 15 amino acids long. CDR1 MNHNS and CDR2 SASEGT come from the germline V gene. V was shortened by 4 bases and J by 4 bases, with 16 bases between the two germline ends. The data were taken from a study of T-cell memory formation after mild COVID-19. Each CDR3 protein is one row after TCRdb ran MiXCR on the 5' RACE reads. The table lists around 160,000 distinct CDR3 sequences, 9.5% to 13% of them singletons. Findings and caveats of the study: Specificity for SARS-CoV-2 was not confirmed among the second-wave clones peaking on day 37.

Sequenced material: PBMCs or a T cell subset sorted from them (not recorded which). The chain joins TRBV6-1 to TRBJ1-2; D possibly corresponds to TRBD1 (5 bases). This TCR came from a man between 18 and 35 years old who had mild COVID-19 (a few samples of this study predate the infection). Cell type and time point are not known. This chain's CDR3 is CASSADSALGYGYTF. CDR3 bases: TGTGCCAGCAGTGCAGACAGCGCCTTAGGCTATGGCTACACCTTC.